These 11 T cell receptor beta chains share one sample of origin, sequenced in a study of CD8+CD57+ T cells in acquired aplastic anemia. TCR beta VDJ and CDR3 profiles were obtained from a genomic DNA template. MiXCR, applied by TCRdb to the reads, yields one record per CDR3 protein. The repertoire holds about half a million distinct CDR3 sequences, with about a third as singletons. Whoever was chosen for sequencing had shown CD8+CD57+ cell expansion by flow cytometry. Sequenced input: sorted CD4+, CD8+, or CD8+CD57+ T cells (not recorded which) from PBMCs. These receptors were collected from a human donor with aplastic anemia.

The chain has TRBV5-1 and TRBJ1-1; 9 nucleotides line up with TRBD1. CDR1 SGHRS and CDR2 YFSETQ come from the germline V gene. Trimming removed 4 bases from V and 0 bases from J; junction bases left unmatched: 4. There are 15 residues in the CDR3. The CDR3 protein is CASSGGTGLNTEAFF. CDR3 nucleotides: TGCGCCAGCAGCGGCGGGACAGGGTTGAACACTGAAGCTTTCTTT.

This clonotype was picked up many times. The rearrangement uses TRBV7-2 and TRBJ2-7, with D tentatively TRBD1 or TRBD2 (5 bases each). V lost 5 bases to trimming and J lost 2 bases, with 16 bases between them. CDR3 length equals 15 residues. Per germline, CDR1 SGHTA and CDR2 FQGNSA. The CDR3 bases are TGTGCCAGCAGCCCATTATTGGGACGGACCTACGAGCAGTACTTC. Its translation is CASSPLLGRTYEQYF.

This clonotype has a count of ten or more. The chain joins TRBV7-8 to TRBJ2-7; TRBD1 is a possible D gene (5 bases). V was clipped by 5 bases and J by 1 base, with 18 bases between them. Germline V lookup: CDR1 SGHVS, CDR2 FQNEAQ. The CDR3 runs to 16 residues. The CDR3 DNA sequence: TGTGCCAGCAGCCGGCAACAGGCTGGTGGATCCTACGAGCAGTACTTC. This sequence encodes CASSRQQAGGSYEQYF.

This clonotype was recorded only once. Being one base from a much bigger clone, this may be a read error. The V gene is TRBV7-3, the J gene TRBJ2-1, with 10 bases fitting TRBD2. V shed 5 bases, J shed 8 bases, and the junction held 6 bases outside the gene matches. The germline gives CDR1 SGHTA, CDR2 FQGTGA. The CDR3 loop spans 14 amino acids. The CDR3 nucleotides are TGTGCCAGCAGCACCACCGGGACTAGCGATGAGCAGTTCTTC. This sequence encodes CASSTTGTSDEQFF.

This clonotype was recorded many times. The V call is TRBV10-3, the J call TRBJ1-2; maybe TRBD1 (6 bases). CDR3 size: 16 residues. Trimming stripped 8 bases from V and 4 bases from J, with 23 bases between. Germline V CDR1 and CDR2: ENHRY, SYGVKD. The CDR3: CAIRQSGEEVGYGYTF. CDR3 nucleotides: TGTGCCATCCGTCAATCAGGGGAGGAGGTTGGCTATGGCTACACCTTC.

This clonotype was observed a handful of times. Mismatch with germline at one junction end may stem from a read error. This chain links TRBV9 with TRBJ2-7, with D maybe TRBD2 (5 bases). CDR1 and CDR2 from the germline V gene are SGDLS and YYNGEE. The CDR3 has 15 residues. CDR3 nucleotide sequence: TGTGCCAGCAGCCTCTCGGGCGAGGGCCTCTACGAGCAGTGCTTC. This sequence encodes CASSLSGEGLYEQCF.

This clonotype occurred many times. The chain couples TRBV6-5 to TRBJ1-2, with D unclear. Germline V CDR1 and CDR2: MNHEY, SVGAGI. This CDR3 spans 14 amino acids. The V end was cut by 0 bases, the J end by 4 bases, with 9 bases between. In DNA, the CDR3 is TGTGCCAGCAGTTACTCGGGCCGAGGCTATGGCTACACCTTC. Translated, it gives CASSYSGRGYGYTF.

V gene TRBV19 combines with J gene TRBJ2-7, with 10 nucleotides matching TRBD2. The V gene end was trimmed by 5 bases and the J gene end by 5 bases; junction bases not matched to a gene: 15. The germline gives CDR1 LNHDA, CDR2 SQIVND (reference sequence). The CDR3 contains 17 residues. The CDR3 coding sequence is TGTGCCAGTAGTGGGAAGCGGGAGGGCCTAAAACTCAACGAGCAGTACTTC. Translated: CASSGKREGLKLNEQYF.

As regards this clonotype: A junction boundary mismatches the germline segment, possibly from a read error. The chain recombines TRBV2 with TRBJ2-3; weak D call: TRBD1 (5 bases). The germline V gene has CDR1 SNHLY and CDR2 FYNNEI. This CDR3 contains 10 residues. The CDR3 DNA sequence: TGTGCCAGCAGTCTAGTTGGGGCTTCGTTT. Its protein product is CASSLVGASF.

CDR3 sequence reads: CSASLIVNEKLFF. The CDR3 DNA reads as TGCAGTGCTAGCTTGATTGTTAATGAAAAACTGTTTTTT. The rearrangement joins TRBV20-1 to TRBJ1-4; D gene ambiguous. Germline loops: CDR1 DFQATT, CDR2 SNEGSKA (reference sequence). The CDR3 sequence is 13 residues long. V lost 3 bases and J 4 bases, leaving 9 bases between the germline ends.

This clonotype came up a few times. V gene TRBV6-1 combines with J gene TRBJ1-1, with 7 bases aligning to TRBD1. The ends lost 6 bases at V and 10 bases at J; junction bases unmatched: 17. The CDR3 covers 15 residues. Germline V gene sequence: CDR1 MNHNS, CDR2 SASEGT. As DNA, the CDR3 is TGTGCCAGCAGAAAAGGTCGGGACAGCCCTTATCCAGCTTTCTTT. It encodes CASRKGRDSPYPAFF.